This passage covers 27 T cell receptor beta chains from one sample sequenced in a study of blood T cell repertoires in COVID-19. Measured with immunoSEQ multiplex PCR; TCRdb has only the in-frame clones, and not every one. The table has around 280,000 clones, roughly 89% seen once. The sample was PBMCs or T cells enriched from blood (not recorded which). Receptors originate from a woman younger than 35 with acute COVID-19.

The chain links TRBV5-4 to TRBJ2-2; D is unclear. CDR1 and CDR2 from the germline V gene are SGHNT and YYREEE (reference sequence). V was shortened by 3 bases and J by 6 bases, with 6 bases between the two germline ends. The CDR3 has 12 amino acids. The CDR3 reads CASSSRAGELFF. CDR3 coding DNA: TGTGCCAGCAGCTCCCGCGCCGGGGAGCTGTTTTTT.

This rearrangement joins TRBV4-2 to TRBJ2-7; 11 bases match TRBD1. CDR3 length: 15 amino acids. Germline-derived CDR1 and CDR2 are LGHNA and YNFKEQ. Trimming took 4 bases from V and 0 from J; bases not matched to a gene: 2. For the CDR3, the DNA is TGTGCCAGCAGCCCCGGGACAGGGGGCTCCTACGAGCAGTACTTC. Residues: CASSPGTGGSYEQYF.

This rearrangement joins TRBV3-1 (or the pseudogene TRBV3-2) to TRBJ1-4; 7 bases match TRBD1. V shed 0 bases, J shed 8 bases, and the junction held 6 bases outside the gene matches. CDR3 length equals 15 residues. Germline loops: CDR1 LGHDT, CDR2 YNNKEL (reference sequence). The CDR3 bases are TGTGCCAGCAGCCAAGAGGGGGGCAGGGGGGAAAAACTGTTTTTT. Amino acids: CASSQEGGRGEKLFF.

This chain connects TRBV13 to TRBJ2-1, with 8 bases identical to TRBD2. Trimming removed 5 bases from V and 6 bases from J; junction bases left unmatched: 12. CDR1 is PRHDT and CDR2 is FYEKMQ in the germline V gene (reference sequence). The CDR3 has 16 amino acids. The DNA of the CDR3 is TGTGCCAGCAGCGTTCCCGGGGGGGATTCCCTCAATGAGCAGTTCTTC. This gives the protein CASSVPGGDSLNEQFF.

V usage is TRBV19 and J usage is TRBJ2-3; TRBD2 agrees at 9 bases. From germline, CDR1 is LNHDA and CDR2 SQIVND (reference sequence). This CDR3 comprises 18 residues. The trim removed 1 base at V and 2 bases at J, leaving 10 bases unmatched. This CDR3 reads CASSIGKVQREATDTQYF. CDR3 in DNA: TGTGCCAGTAGTATAGGAAAGGTTCAGCGGGAGGCCACAGATACGCAGTATTTT. The full variable domain, in which reference TRBV19 and TRBJ2-3 provide the parts outside the CDR3, is DGGITQSPKYLFRKEGQNVTLSCEQNLNHDAMYWYRQDPGQGLRLIYYSQIVNDFQKGDIAEGYSVSREKKESFPLTVTSAQKNPTAFYLCASSIGKVQREATDTQYFGPGTRLTVL.

V usage is TRBV3-1 (or the pseudogene TRBV3-2) and J usage is TRBJ1-1; D is ambiguous. Germline V lookup: CDR1 LGHDT, CDR2 YNNKEL (reference sequence). This CDR3 comprises 13 residues. Trimming left V 0 bases short and J 6 bases short, with 8 bases between. The CDR3 here is CASSQDAEAEAFF. In DNA form, the CDR3 reads TGTGCCAGCAGCCAAGACGCGGAGGCTGAAGCTTTCTTT.

The chain has TRBV6-5 and TRBJ1-2; possible D gene TRBD1, 5 bases. V lost 5 bases, J lost 2 bases, and 6 bases lay in between. This CDR3 comprises 12 residues. Germline assignment: CDR1 MNHEY and CDR2 SVGAGI. As DNA, the CDR3 is TGTGCCAGCAGTACAGGAAACTATGGCTACACCTTC. Protein sequence: CASSTGNYGYTF.

This clone was picked up one time. The gene calls are TRBV7-2 and TRBJ2-7, with a weak D call TRBD2 (6 bases). Germline V CDR1 and CDR2: SGHTA, FQGNSA. The CDR3 totals 15 residues. V was cut by 1 base and J by 3 bases, with 13 bases left in between. DNA for the CDR3: TGTGCCAGCAGCTTAGTCGGGGGAGAGCACTACGAGCAGTACTTC. Translating it yields CASSLVGGEHYEQYF.

The chain employs TRBV6-1 and TRBJ1-5; 7 nucleotides line up with TRBD1. V shed 2 bases and J 6 bases; nucleotides not matched to a gene: 4. The CDR3 is 14 residues long. Germline CDR1 is MNHNS and CDR2 is SASEGT. This CDR3 is CASSEQTGIQPQHF. The CDR3 nucleotides are TGTGCCAGCAGTGAACAGACAGGGATTCAGCCCCAGCATTTT.

The chain combines TRBV7-9 with TRBJ2-3; D remains unclear. Trimming removed 5 bases from V and 1 base from J, with 10 bases in between. The CDR3 length is 14 residues. CDR1 and CDR2 (germline): SEHNR, FQNEAQ (reference sequence). CDR3 in amino acids: CASSPNQGTDTQYF. CDR3 sequence (DNA): TGTGCCAGCAGCCCGAACCAGGGCACAGATACGCAGTATTTT.

This clone was counted once. This chain joins TRBV9 and TRBJ2-3; 13 positions agree with TRBD2. Germline V lookup: CDR1 SGDLS, CDR2 YYNGEE. The length of the CDR3 is 16 residues. V gave up 3 bases and J gave up 6 bases; unmatched junction bases: 7. The CDR3, as DNA: TGTGCCAGCAGCGCACTAGCGGGAGGGAGGGGTGATACGCAGTATTTT. Its protein product is CASSALAGGRGDTQYF.

V usage is TRBV27 and J usage is TRBJ1-1, with D hard to call. Per the germline V gene, CDR1 is MNHEY and CDR2 is SMNVEV (reference sequence). The CDR3 has 13 residues. V was trimmed by 4 bases and J by 1 base, leaving 7 bases between them. The CDR3 bases are TGTGCCAGCAGTTCTCGTAAGAACACTGAAGCTTTCTTT. Protein product: CASSSRKNTEAFF.

The sample holds one count of this clone. The chain is built from TRBV10-1 and TRBJ2-7; D might be TRBD1 (5 bases). The CDR3 has 13 amino acids. V lost 2 bases to trimming and J lost 1 base, with 6 bases between them. Germline loops: CDR1 WNHNN, CDR2 SYGVQD (reference sequence). The CDR3 protein is CASSEQGSYEQYF. The CDR3 DNA reads TGCGCCAGCAGTGAGCAGGGTTCCTACGAGCAGTACTTC.

The chain carries TRBV30 and TRBJ2-2; 9 bases align to TRBD1. V lost 5 bases to trimming and J lost 2 bases; unmatched junction nucleotides: 3. CDR3 length equals 14 residues. Germline V CDR1 and CDR2: GTSNPN, SVGIG (reference sequence). The CDR3 DNA is TGTGCCTGGGACAGGGGGAGAAACACCGGGGAGCTGTTTTTT. Amino acid sequence: CAWDRGRNTGELFF.

The chain employs TRBV7-2 and TRBJ2-7; 7 bases are a match to TRBD2. The V gene's germline CDR1 is SGHTA and CDR2 FQGNSA. Germline trimming cut 4 bases from V and 3 bases from J; bases unmatched to any gene: 9. This CDR3 spans 15 amino acids. CDR3 protein: CASSSAAGIFYEQYF. DNA for the CDR3: TGTGCCAGCAGCTCCGCAGCGGGAATCTTCTACGAGCAGTACTTC.

The chain is built from TRBV7-3 and TRBJ2-1; D is unresolved. The CDR3 covers 14 residues. Trimming removed 2 bases from V and 5 bases from J, with 10 bases in between. CDR1 and CDR2 (germline): SGHTA, FQGTGA. The CDR3 DNA reads TGTGCCAGCAGCTTAGGGCTATCCAACAATGAGCAGTTCTTC. Its translation: CASSLGLSNNEQFF.

The chain is built from TRBV28 and TRBJ1-1; D ambiguous. Germline assignment: CDR1 MDHEN and CDR2 SYDVKM. CDR3 length: 18 residues. V lost 4 bases and J lost 1, with 22 bases in between. DNA of the CDR3: TGTGCCAGCAGTTCTACGTCCTGGAGGGAGGACCAGAACACTGAAGCTTTCTTT. Protein: CASSSTSWREDQNTEAFF.

The chain couples TRBV11-1 to TRBJ2-1; no reliable D call. The V and J ends lost 4 bases and 5 bases respectively, with 6 bases between them. Germline CDR1 SGHAT, CDR2 FQDESV (reference sequence). The CDR3 is 12 residues long. In nucleotides, the CDR3 is TGTGCCAGCAGCTCGCCTAACAATGAGCAGTTCTTC. Translated, it gives CASSSPNNEQFF.

The gene calls are TRBV4-3 and TRBJ2-2, with 8 positions matching TRBD1. J was trimmed by 1 base and V by 0 bases; bases with no gene match: 4. This CDR3 has 17 amino acids. Per germline, CDR1 LGHNA and CDR2 YSLEER. In nucleotides, the CDR3 is TGCGCCAGCAGCCAAGATCTAGGGACAGGGAACACCGGGGAGCTGTTTTTT. Amino acids: CASSQDLGTGNTGELFF.

The rearrangement joins TRBV5-6 to TRBJ1-5; TRBD1 might be the D (6 bases). The CDR3 is 17 amino acids. Germline lookup yields CDR1 SGHDT and CDR2 YYEEEE. V shed 6 bases and J shed 3 bases, with 22 bases lying between them. CDR3 in amino acids: CASNSYVEGGNNQPQHF. CDR3 DNA sequence: TGTGCCAGCAACTCTTATGTCGAGGGGGGGAACAATCAGCCCCAGCATTTT.

V gene TRBV2 combines with J gene TRBJ1-2; a possible D gene is TRBD1 (5 bases). This CDR3 is built from 14 residues. V dropped 6 bases and J dropped 4 bases, with 15 bases sitting between them. Germline CDR1 SNHLY, CDR2 FYNNEI. The CDR3 here is CASSLQQARYGYTF. CDR3 nucleotides: TGTGCCAGCAGCCTACAACAGGCCCGCTATGGCTACACCTTC.

V is TRBV27 and J is TRBJ2-7; 8 bases are shared with TRBD2. The CDR3 has 18 amino acids. The trim removed 3 bases at V and 0 bases at J, leaving 13 bases unmatched. CDR1 is MNHEY, CDR2 SMNVEV, per germline (reference sequence). Here the CDR3 reads CASSFQLSTSGYSYEQYF. The CDR3 bases are TGTGCCAGCAGTTTCCAGCTGTCCACTAGCGGTTACTCCTACGAGCAGTACTTC.

The chain links TRBV20-1 to TRBJ2-2; D is ambiguous. Germline CDR1 DFQATT, CDR2 SNEGSKA (reference sequence). The CDR3 sequence is 13 residues long. The V gene lost 6 bases and the J gene lost 6 bases, with 14 bases spanning the gap. The CDR3 DNA follows: TGCAGTGCCAGTACTTTTAACGCCGGGGAGCTGTTTTTT. Translated: CSASTFNAGELFF.

The CDR3 region has the DNA TGTGCCAGCTCACCATCGGCAGGGGATCAGCCCCAGCATTTT. Translation: CASSPSAGDQPQHF. The chain couples TRBV18 to TRBJ1-5, with D maybe TRBD1 (6 bases). From germline, CDR1 is KGHSH and CDR2 LQKENI. The germline V and J ends were trimmed by 2 bases and 5 bases, with 10 bases remaining between them. The CDR3 consists of 14 residues. Using reference TRBV18 and TRBJ1-5 for the parts outside the CDR3, the full variable domain is NAGVMQNPRHLVRRRGQEARLRCSPMKGHSHVYWYRQLPEEGLKFMVYLQKENIIDESGMPKERFSAEFPKEGPSILRIQQVVRGDSAAYFCASSPSAGDQPQHFGDGTRLSIL.

The chain links TRBV19 to TRBJ1-4; tentative D call: TRBD1 (5 bases). The CDR3 spans 14 residues. The germline CDR1 and CDR2 sequences are LNHDA and SQIVND (reference sequence). V was clipped by 6 bases and J by 7 bases, with 15 bases between them. The DNA of the CDR3 is TGTGCCAGTAGACTCCAGGGAAAGGGTGAAAAACTGTTTTTT. It translates to CASRLQGKGEKLFF.

The CDR3 region is CASSPPGQGVTGELFF. CDR3 nucleotides: TGTGCCAGCAGCCCACCGGGACAGGGGGTGACCGGGGAGCTGTTTTTT. The gene calls are TRBV7-9 and TRBJ2-2; 11 nucleotides align to TRBD1. Germline assignment: CDR1 SEHNR and CDR2 FQNEAQ (reference sequence). This CDR3 spans 16 amino acids. With 5 bases clipped from V and 5 bases from J, the junction kept 7 bases outside the gene matches. The full variable domain, completed using reference TRBV7-9 and TRBJ2-2, is DTGVSQNPRHKITKRGQNVTFRCDPISEHNRLYWYRQTLGQGPEFLTYFQNEAQLEKSRLLSDRFSAERPKGSFSTLEIQRTEQGDSAMYLCASSPPGQGVTGELFFGEGSRLTVL.

The chain is built from TRBV5-8 and TRBJ2-7, with 7 positions matching TRBD2. The CDR3 runs 14 residues. V lost 3 bases, J lost 4 bases, and 7 bases stayed unmatched. Germline loops: CDR1 SGHTS, CDR2 YDEGEE. CDR3 sequence reads: CASSSGLGSYEQYF. DNA of the CDR3: TGTGCCAGCAGCTCCGGACTAGGTTCATACGAGCAGTACTTC.